This T cell receptor beta chain is drawn from a study of siplizumab effects on memory and regulatory T cells. Turning to this clone: The antigen is unknown.

Whole-study findings and limits: Alloreactive sequences from unstimulated CD4+ memory cells fell significantly with siplizumab. Treg-derived clones made up an average of around 70% of mappable alloreactive CD4+ clones with siplizumab and roughly 25% in controls. For siplizumab cultures, the suppressive function of their proliferating Tregs was not confirmed.

The CDR3 sequence is 16 residues long. Trimming removed 4 bases from V and 0 bases from J, with 14 bases in between. Germline CDR1 SGDLS, CDR2 YYNGEE. The protocol was immunoSEQ multiplex PCR, while the TCRdb copy is restricted to in-frame clones and leaves out a portion. The repertoire consists of some 97,000 clones, with 94% occurring once and the leading ten covering over 1%. The chain is built from TRBV9 and TRBJ1-3; the D is unclear. The receptor's source is a human donor in good health. The specimen sequenced was non-Treg CD4+ T cells sorted from blood. The CDR3 is CASSPRTGLSGNTIYF. The CDR3 DNA reads TGTGCCAGCAGCCCCCGAACGGGCCTCTCTGGAAACACCATATATTTT.